Listed below are T cell receptor beta chains from one sample, sequenced in a study of identical twins. TCRdb re-analysed the 5' RACE reads in MiXCR, keeping a single row per CDR3 protein. The repertoire holds 520,000 or so distinct CDR3 sequences, under 25% seen once, with 0.8% to 1% in the top ten. The sample was also reused in another study, on T cells expressing NK-cell markers.

Specimen: CD4+ T cells sorted from blood. The receptors derive from a woman between 18 and 29 years old in good health. CDR3s include the opening cysteine and the closing phenylalanine or tryptophan. D genes are given only for firm matches. A clone size is listed for some rows: how often the clone was seen (once, few, many), or a class if it is expanded.

cdr3_nt cdr3_aa j_call d_call clone_size v_call
TGTGCCAGCAGACCGGGACTAGGGAGCAATCAGCCCCAGCATTTT CASRPGLGSNQPQHF TRBJ1-5 . many TRBV12-3/TRBV12-4
TGTGCCAGCCGATACCAGGGGGCGGCTAATGAAAAACTGTTTTTT CASRYQGAANEKLFF TRBJ1-4 TRBD1 . TRBV6-5
TGTGCCAGCAGAGTGACGGGTAACTACAATGAGCAGTTCTTC CASRVTGNYNEQFF TRBJ2-1 . . TRBV27
TGCAGTGCTAGAGCCCGGACGAGCAATCAGCCCCAGCATTTT CSARARTSNQPQHF TRBJ1-5 . . TRBV20-1
TGTGCCAGCAGCTCGCCCGGGAGCACTGAAGCTTTCTTT CASSSPGSTEAFF TRBJ1-1 . few TRBV7-9
TGCAGTGCTACCCGTTCGGGACATGTTAACACTGAAGCTTTCTTT CSATRSGHVNTEAFF TRBJ1-1 . . TRBV20-1
TGTGCCAGCAGTTACCCGGATCAGCCCCAGCATTTT CASSYPDQPQHF TRBJ1-5 . many TRBV6-6
TGTGCCAGCAGTTACCGGACTAGCGGGGTAGGGAAGGATGAGCAGTTCTTC CASSYRTSGVGKDEQFF TRBJ2-1 TRBD2 . TRBV6-2/TRBV6-3
TGTGCCATCAATAACCAACAGGGTGGCACCGGGGAGCTGTTTTTT CAINNQQGGTGELFF TRBJ2-2 . . TRBV10-3
TGCAGTGCCGTCGTTGGAGCGAGGGAGACCCAGTACTTC CSAVVGARETQYF TRBJ2-5 . . TRBV20-1
TGTGCCAGCAGCTTAGTCCCTATAGCAGCAGATACGCAGTATTTT CASSLVPIAADTQYF TRBJ2-3 . few TRBV7-2
TGCGCCAGCAGCATCGGACAGGCACGGGGTGAGCAGTTCTTC CASSIGQARGEQFF TRBJ2-1 TRBD1 . TRBV5-1
TGTGCCAGCAGTCTCGGGACAAGAGCTTTCTTT CASSLGTRAFF TRBJ1-1 . few TRBV12-3/TRBV12-4
TGTGCCAGCAGCTTGGAGGTGGGACAGGGGATATCCTACGAGCAGTACTTC CASSLEVGQGISYEQYF TRBJ2-7 TRBD1 few TRBV5-6
TGTGCCAGCAGTTTTGGTAGGGCCGCCAACTATGGCTACACCTTC CASSFGRAANYGYTF TRBJ1-2 . few TRBV12-3/TRBV12-4
TGTGCCAGCAGCCCCGAAGGAGATGGCTACACCTTC CASSPEGDGYTF TRBJ1-2 . . TRBV5-5
TGTGCCAGCTCTTCGAATCAGGCGGGGATCCAAGAGACCCAGTACTTC CASSSNQAGIQETQYF TRBJ2-5 . few TRBV18
TGTGCCAGCAGCCAGCCGGGACAAAACACTGAAGCTTTCTTT CASSQPGQNTEAFF TRBJ1-1 . . TRBV3-1
TGTGCCAGCAGCTTTACCCGCAATTACAATGAGCAGTTCTTC CASSFTRNYNEQFF TRBJ2-1 . . TRBV13
TGTGCCACCAGTGATTTCCCGGGACACTTCTTAGTGGGGGCCAACGTCCTGACTTTC CATSDFPGHFLVGANVLTF TRBJ2-6 . few TRBV24-1
TGTGCCATCAGTGATGTGCCTAATCAGCCCCAGCATTTT CAISDVPNQPQHF TRBJ1-5 . . TRBV10-3
TGTGCCAGCAGTAACCGGGACGGGTCGTATAAAGAGCAGTACTTC CASSNRDGSYKEQYF TRBJ2-7 . few TRBV27
TGTGCCAGCGCTACCATGGATCGAGCAAGATACGAGCAGTACTTC CASATMDRARYEQYF TRBJ2-7 . few TRBV5-4
TGTGCCAGCAGCGTAGCCAATAGCCCCTCCTACGAGCAGTACTTC CASSVANSPSYEQYF TRBJ2-7 . few TRBV9
TGTGCCAGCAGCATGGTTAGGGGCGGGGCAGATACGCAGTATTTT CASSMVRGGADTQYF TRBJ2-3 . . TRBV5-6
TGTGCCAGCAGCCCTCCGGGACAGTGGTACAATGAGCAGTTCTTC CASSPPGQWYNEQFF TRBJ2-1 TRBD1 few TRBV7-2
TGTGCCAGCAGTTTATCCCCTTTCCCATTAGGGGGGCTGGGAGATACGCAGTATTTT CASSLSPFPLGGLGDTQYF TRBJ2-3 . . TRBV27
TGTGCCAGCAGTCCCCAACCGGGGCCCTACAATGAGCAGTTCTTC CASSPQPGPYNEQFF TRBJ2-1 . . TRBV6-1
TGCAGTGCTAGAGATCTACGGTGGAAGGGGGTAGATACGCAGTATTTT CSARDLRWKGVDTQYF TRBJ2-3 . few TRBV20-1
TGCAGTGCTAGAGAGACAGGGAGGCGAGCTTTCTTT CSARETGRRAFF TRBJ1-1 TRBD1 . TRBV20-1
TGTGCCAGCAGCCACCACTCCTACGAGCAGTACTTC CASSHHSYEQYF TRBJ2-7 . . TRBV3-1
TGTGCCAGCAGTCCTCGACAGGTCCAGTACTTC CASSPRQVQYF TRBJ2-7 . many TRBV12-3/TRBV12-4